This T cell receptor beta chain was profiled in a study of shared clonotypes between healthy human individuals. The CDR3 runs 15 residues. V was pared by 2 bases and J by 3 bases, with 10 bases of the junction left unmatched. Germline values: CDR1 GTSNPN, CDR2 SVGIG (reference sequence). A note on this clone: What it recognizes is unknown.

Points from the study as a whole: In this cohort, only blood was sampled, and tissue repertoires likely differ. A handful of donors held about 4.5% of naive CD4 clonotypes in common.

TCRdb's table, derived via immunoSEQ multiplex PCR, lists solely in-frame clones and lacks some. Of 950,000 to 1,300,000 clones in the sample, about three quarters were seen once. The chain links TRBV30 to TRBJ2-7, with TRBD1 identical over 7 bases. The sequence came from a man aged 18 to 35 in good health. The sequencing sample was made of memory CD4+ T cells sorted from blood. Subset described: CD45RA-negative fraction. The CDR3 DNA reads as TGTGCCTGGAGTCCCCCCCTTTACAGGGGCTACGAGCAGTACTTC. It translates to CAWSPPLYRGYEQYF.